Listed below are T cell receptor beta chains from one sample, sequenced in a study of regulatory T cells in long-lasting Graves disease. MiXCR, applied by TCRdb to the multiplex PCR reads, yields one record per CDR3 protein. Of a few hundred thousand distinct CDR3 sequences listed, roughly 17% are singletons. This sample also belongs to another study, concerning T cells in Graves' hyperthyroidism and ophthalmopathy.

Sequencing used peripheral blood mononuclear cells (PBMCs), obtained at new diagnosis, from a patient treated with antithyroid drugs. The receptor set was obtained from a man aged 40-55 years with Graves disease. The CDR3 runs from the conserved cysteine through the conserved F or W. D genes are given only for firm matches. Only some rows state a clone size, as once, few, many or a class for expanded clones.

J: TRBJ1-4; size: .; V: TRBV11-2; D: .; CDR3: CASSPWQNNEKLFF; DNA: TGTGCCAGCTCACCCTGGCAGAATAATGAAAAACTGTTTTTT
J: TRBJ2-7; size: .; V: TRBV28; D: .; CDR3: CASSYLLYEQYF; DNA: TGTGCCAGCAGTTATCTACTCTACGAGCAGTACTTC
J: TRBJ2-3; size: many; V: TRBV3-1; D: .; CDR3: CASSQGVLLGTDTQYF; DNA: TGTGCCAGCAGCCAAGGCGTCTTACTCGGCACAGATACGCAGTATTTT
J: TRBJ2-5; size: many; V: TRBV12-3/TRBV12-4; D: TRBD1; CDR3: CASSPLGTVQETQYF; DNA: TGTGCCAGCAGTCCCCTCGGGACAGTCCAAGAGACCCAGTACTTC
J: TRBJ1-1; size: few; V: TRBV12-5; D: .; CDR3: CASGLMWAGDF; DNA: TGTGCTAGTGGTTTGATGTGGGCCGGGGACTTT
J: TRBJ1-2; size: .; V: TRBV28; D: TRBD1; CDR3: CASNRDSTNYGYTF; DNA: TGTGCCAGCAACCGGGACAGTACTAACTATGGCTACACCTTC
J: TRBJ2-1; size: many; V: TRBV11-1; D: .; CDR3: CASSLMTNEQFF; DNA: TGTGCCAGCAGCTTAATGACTAATGAGCAGTTCTTC
J: TRBJ2-5; size: many; V: TRBV30; D: .; CDR3: CAWSQGQFQETQYF; DNA: TGTGCCTGGAGTCAAGGACAGTTCCAAGAGACCCAGTACTTC
J: TRBJ1-3; size: few; V: TRBV28; D: .; CDR3: CASSLRGQPGNTIYF; DNA: TGTGCCAGCAGTTTAAGGGGTCAACCTGGAAACACCATATATTTT
J: TRBJ2-3; size: many; V: TRBV7-8; D: .; CDR3: CASSLNGRGGTDTQYF; DNA: TGTGCCAGCAGCTTAAACGGCAGGGGGGGCACAGATACGCAGTATTTT
J: TRBJ2-3; size: many; V: TRBV7-2; D: .; CDR3: CASSLMSETDTQYF; DNA: TGTGCCAGCAGCTTAATGTCGGAGACAGATACGCAGTATTTT
J: TRBJ2-3; size: few; V: TRBV11-3; D: TRBD1; CDR3: CASSSQGGARTDTQYF; DNA: TGTGCCAGCAGCTCACAGGGGGGCGCGAGGACAGATACGCAGTATTTT
J: TRBJ1-6; size: .; V: TRBV6-9; D: .; CDR3: CASSYVWGDSPLHF; DNA: TGTGCCAGCAGTTACGTTTGGGGGGATTCACCCCTCCACTTT
J: TRBJ2-5; size: many; V: TRBV10-2; D: .; CDR3: CASSERRGWEGETQYF; DNA: TGCGCCAGCAGTGAAAGGAGAGGTTGGGAAGGGGAGACCCAGTACTTC